Each of the 14 T cell receptor beta chains below was sequenced from the same sample in a study of shared clonotypes between healthy human individuals. Using immunoSEQ multiplex PCR, the repertoire was profiled, and TCRdb retains in-frame clones only, with some absent. The data hold just over 2,000,000 clones, with 85% to 95% observed a single time. Sequenced sample: naive CD4+ T cells sorted from blood. Subset denoted: CD45RA+ positively selected. The receptors originated from a man aged 18 to 35 in good health.

The rearrangement uses TRBV7-2 and TRBJ2-2, with a possible D match to TRBD2 (6 bases). The germline gives CDR1 SGHTA, CDR2 FQGNSA. Trimming stripped 3 bases from V and 4 bases from J, with 15 bases between. The CDR3 has 16 amino acids. This chain's CDR3 is CASSFRRLESTGELFF. In DNA form, the CDR3 reads TGTGCCAGCAGCTTCAGGCGACTAGAAAGCACCGGGGAGCTGTTTTTT.

The chain combines TRBV10-3 with TRBJ1-1; possible D gene TRBD1, 5 bases. The germline CDR1 and CDR2 sequences are ENHRY and SYGVKD. V lost 11 bases and J lost 2, with 12 bases in between. This CDR3 region has 12 residues. Written as DNA, the CDR3 is TGTGCCGGGGGAGAAGTTAACACTGAAGCTTTCTTT. Its translation is CAGGEVNTEAFF.

V gene TRBV5-6 combines with J gene TRBJ2-7; D may be TRBD1 (5 bases). Germline CDR1 is SGHDT and CDR2 is YYEEEE. The CDR3 runs to 12 residues. V shed 2 bases and J shed 6 bases, with 9 bases lying between them. The DNA for the CDR3 is TGTGCCAGCAGCTTTCAGGGTTTCGAGCAGTACTTC. Translating it yields CASSFQGFEQYF.

This sequence joins TRBV28 and TRBJ1-6; 9 bases map to TRBD1. The germline CDR1 and CDR2 sequences are MDHEN and SYDVKM. The CDR3 has 17 residues. Trimming removed 4 bases from V and 9 bases from J; junction bases left unmatched: 13. This CDR3 reads CASSSGQGTLGGSPLHF. The CDR3, as DNA: TGTGCCAGCAGTTCAGGACAGGGGACTTTGGGAGGTTCACCCCTCCACTTT.

The sample holds one count of this clone. J is TRBJ2-7 and V is TRBV7-9, with a possible D match to TRBD2 (6 bases). Trimming took off 5 bases at V and 0 bases at J, with 14 bases between the two ends. The CDR3 length is 15 residues. CDR1 is SEHNR, CDR2 FQNEAQ, per germline (reference sequence). The CDR3 sequence: CASSPRDSPSYEQYF. The DNA of the CDR3 is TGTGCCAGCAGCCCCAGGGACTCTCCCTCCTACGAGCAGTACTTC. Based on the CDR3 plus reference TRBV7-9 and TRBJ2-7, the full variable domain is DTGVSQNPRHKITKRGQNVTFRCDPISEHNRLYWYRQTLGQGPEFLTYFQNEAQLEKSRLLSDRFSAERPKGSFSTLEIQRTEQGDSAMYLCASSPRDSPSYEQYFGPGTRLTVT.

V and J are TRBV9 and TRBJ2-3, with 10 nucleotides matching TRBD2. This CDR3 contains 16 residues. The germline gives CDR1 SGDLS, CDR2 YYNGEE. The V segment lost 4 bases and the J segment 0 bases; nucleotides outside the gene matches: 5. CDR3 amino acids: CASSLAGDSSTDTQYF. The CDR3 DNA is TGTGCCAGCAGCCTAGCGGGGGATTCTAGCACAGATACGCAGTATTTT.

The CDR3 loop is CASSTRLVDTQYF. The CDR3 DNA reads TGTGCCAGCAGCACGCGACTAGTGGATACGCAGTATTTT. The chain links TRBV7-2 to TRBJ2-3; D is perhaps TRBD2 (6 bases). The CDR3 extends over 13 amino acids. Germline CDR1 and CDR2: SGHTA and FQGNSA. The V end was cut by 5 bases, the J end by 6 bases, with 12 bases between.

Concerning this clone: The identical CDR3 is also encoded by other nucleotide sequences in the sample. The chain employs TRBV5-1 and TRBJ2-2, with no clear D. In germline, CDR1 is SGHRS, CDR2 YFSETQ. With 1 base removed from V and 2 bases from J, the gap between germline ends came to 6 bases. The CDR3 is 14 residues long. The CDR3: CASSLRPNTGELFF. The CDR3 DNA follows: TGCGCCAGCAGCTTGCGGCCCAACACCGGGGAGCTGTTTTTT. Full variable domain (rest looked up from reference TRBV5-1 and TRBJ2-2): KAGVTQTPRYLIKTRGQQVTLSCSPISGHRSVSWYQQTPGQGLQFLFEYFSETQRNKGNFPGRFSGRQFSNSRSEMNVSTLELGDSALYLCASSLRPNTGELFFGEGSRLTVL.

Regarding this clone: Other nucleotide sequences in the sample specify the same CDR3. The chain joins TRBV2 to TRBJ2-3; D is ambiguous. CDR3 length: 12 residues. Between the trimmed V and J ends, which lost 2 bases and 0 bases, there was a span of 0 bases. The germline gives CDR1 SNHLY, CDR2 FYNNEI. CDR3 sequence: CASSESTDTQYF. The CDR3 DNA follows: TGTGCCAGCAGTGAAAGCACAGATACGCAGTATTTT.

V gene TRBV18 combines with J gene TRBJ2-7, with TRBD1 matching 7 bases. The germline V gene has CDR1 KGHSH and CDR2 LQKENI. With 4 bases clipped from V and 6 bases from J, the junction kept 12 bases outside the gene matches. The CDR3 sequence is 15 residues long. CDR3 sequence: CASSLTGQTAVEQYF. In nucleotides, the CDR3 is TGTGCCAGCTCACTGACGGGACAGACGGCGGTCGAGCAGTACTTC.

The rearrangement uses TRBV6-1 and TRBJ1-6; D unclear. In germline, CDR1 is MNHNS, CDR2 SASEGT. V gave up 3 bases and J gave up 4 bases, with 7 bases separating them. The CDR3 totals 14 residues. CDR3 in amino acids: CASSDWYYNSPLHF. The CDR3, as DNA: TGTGCCAGCAGTGACTGGTATTATAATTCACCCCTCCACTTT.

V and J are TRBV7-3 and TRBJ1-1; D is unresolved. The germline V and J ends were trimmed by 5 bases and 2 bases, with 12 bases remaining between them. The CDR3 spans 14 residues. Germline values: CDR1 SGHTA, CDR2 FQGTGA. The CDR3 region has the DNA TGTGCCAGCAGCCAGGAGGTAGCCAACACTGAAGCTTTCTTT. Encoded protein: CASSQEVANTEAFF. The full variable domain, rest sourced from reference TRBV7-3 and TRBJ1-1, is GAGVSQTPSNKVTEKGKYVELRCDPISGHTALYWYRQSLGQGPEFLIYFQGTGAADDSGLPNDRFFAVRPEGSVSTLKIQRTERGDSAVYLCASSQEVANTEAFFGQGTRLTVV.

This CDR3 is CASGLLGLGYEQYF. CDR3 DNA sequence: TGTGCTAGTGGTTTGTTGGGGCTGGGTTACGAGCAGTACTTC. This chain connects TRBV12-5 to TRBJ2-7; D possibly corresponds to TRBD1 (5 bases). This CDR3 has 14 amino acids. V lost 2 bases and J 4 bases, leaving 12 bases between the germline ends. Germline V gives CDR1 LGHNT, CDR2 FRNRAP.

The J gene is TRBJ1-5, the V gene TRBV5-4; TRBD1 aligns across 8 bases. CDR1 is SGHNT and CDR2 is YYREEE in the germline V gene (reference sequence). This CDR3 is built from 17 residues. V was pared by 0 bases and J by 2 bases, with 7 bases of the junction left unmatched. CDR3 amino acids: CASSLAGSGGGNQPQHF. The CDR3 nucleotides read TGTGCCAGCAGCTTGGCGGGGTCAGGGGGCGGCAATCAGCCCCAGCATTTT.